The rows below give T cell receptor beta chains drawn from one sample of a study of T cell repertoires in cytomegalovirus infection. TCRdb passed the reads through MiXCR, listing each CDR3 protein once. The sample contains about 740,000 distinct CDR3 sequences, less than 40% of which appear only once. Material for sequencing was PBMCs. The receptors originated from a human donor in good health (CMV status not recorded). Some clones in this sample may be carry-over from other donors' samples. CDR3s include the opening cysteine and the closing phenylalanine or tryptophan. A D gene is named only where the DNA matches it firmly. Clone size is shown for a subset of rows, as once, few, many or a class of expanded clone.

>.|12|TRBJ1-4|TRBV19|few
TGTGCCAGTAGTACCTTGAATGAAAAACTGTTTTTT
CASSTLNEKLFF
>.|15|TRBJ1-5|TRBV12-3/TRBV12-4|few
TGTGCCAGCTCAGCATTCGGGGTTGGTAATCAGCCCCAGCATTTT
CASSAFGVGNQPQHF
>TRBD2|13|TRBJ2-1|TRBV28|few
TGTGCCAGCAGTTTGGGGCTAGCGGAGGAGCAGTTCTTC
CASSLGLAEEQFF
>.|14|TRBJ1-2|TRBV28|.
TGTGCCAGCAGAACTACAGGGAAGAGATATGGCTACACCTTC
CASRTTGKRYGYTF
>.|16|TRBJ2-3|TRBV7-2|many
TGTGCCAGCAGCTTTCCCCGGGACTTTATCACAGATACGCAGTATTTT
CASSFPRDFITDTQYF
>.|14|TRBJ2-7|TRBV6-2/TRBV6-3|.
TGTGCCAGCATCGCGGGGAACCACCCCTACGAGCAGTACTTC
CASIAGNHPYEQYF
>.|13|TRBJ2-1|TRBV6-6|few
TGTGCCAGCAGCCCCCCTAGGTCGAATGAGCAGTTCTTC
CASSPPRSNEQFF
>.|14|TRBJ2-3|TRBV7-8|.
TGTGCCAGCAGCCTATCGGCGCTAGCAGATACGCAGTATTTT
CASSLSALADTQYF
>.|12|TRBJ2-7|TRBV28|.
TGTGCCAGCAGTTCATTAGGGTTCGAGCAGTACTTC
CASSSLGFEQYF
>TRBD1|12|TRBJ2-1|TRBV14|.
TGTGCCAGCAGCCACAGGGGGCTTGAGCAGTTCTTC
CASSHRGLEQFF
>.|15|TRBJ2-5|TRBV25-1|few
TGTGCCAGCAGTGAATCGCCGCCAGGTGGGGAGACCCAGTACTTC
CASSESPPGGETQYF
>.|13|TRBJ2-5|TRBV7-2|many
TGTGCCAGCAGCCCTCAAGCGGAGGGGACCCAGTACTTC
CASSPQAEGTQYF
>TRBD2|15|TRBJ2-5|TRBV6-6|.
TGTGCCAGCAGTGGCCTTAGCGGGAGGAGGGAGACCCAGTACTTC
CASSGLSGRRETQYF
>.|14|TRBJ1-5|TRBV19|.
TGTGCCAATAGTGCGCACAGGGCTAATCAGCCCCAGCATTTT
CANSAHRANQPQHF
>.|15|TRBJ1-5|TRBV7-2|many
TGTGCCAGCAGCTTACGGAGAGGGGGCAATCAGCCCCAGCATTTT
CASSLRRGGNQPQHF
>.|14|TRBJ1-1|TRBV6-5|few
TGTGCCAGCAGTTACAGGCAGGAGAACACTGAAGCTTTCTTT
CASSYRQENTEAFF
>TRBD1|17|TRBJ1-1|TRBV20-1|.
TGCAGTGCTACCCCAGGGACAGGCGGGGTCGGTGACACTGAAGCTTTCTTT
CSATPGTGGVGDTEAFF
>.|15|TRBJ1-2|TRBV7-8|many
TGTGCCAGCAGCTTACAGGGGAGAGCTAACTATGGCTACACCTTC
CASSLQGRANYGYTF
>.|14|TRBJ1-1|TRBV4-1|.
TGCGCCAGCAGCCAAGTTCTCCGCCGCACTGAAGCTTTCTTT
CASSQVLRRTEAFF
>.|12|TRBJ1-2|TRBV11-2|.
TGTGCCAGCAGCCGTGGAGTCTATGGCTACACCTTC
CASSRGVYGYTF
>.|14|TRBJ2-1|TRBV7-2|.
TGTGCCAGCAGCCCTCCCAGCAAATACAATGAGCAGTTCTTC
CASSPPSKYNEQFF
>.|16|TRBJ1-2|TRBV6-5|.
TGTGCCAGCAGTTACCTAGAGACAGCGGCCCACTATGGCTACACCTTC
CASSYLETAAHYGYTF
>.|14|TRBJ1-4|TRBV12-3/TRBV12-4|.
TGTGCCAGCAGTTCCGATCAGGGTGGTGAAAAACTGTTTTTT
CASSSDQGGEKLFF
>.|14|TRBJ1-1|TRBV28|.
TGTGCCAGCAGTTTTCCAACAACGAACACTGAAGCTTTCTTT
CASSFPTTNTEAFF
>TRBD1|13|TRBJ1-2|TRBV7-2|many
TGTGCCAGCAGCTTTGACAGGGGTAATGGCTACACCTTC
CASSFDRGNGYTF
>.|13|TRBJ2-2|TRBV5-1|few
TGCGCCAGCAGCCAGGGTTACGACGGGGAGCTGTTTTTT
CASSQGYDGELFF
>.|12|TRBJ2-7|TRBV6-5|.
TGTGCCAGCAGTTACCTCCGGTACGAGCAGTACTTC
CASSYLRYEQYF
>.|14|TRBJ2-7|TRBV28|.
TGTGCCAGCACCCTATCCTCGCAGGGATCCGAGCAGTACTTC
CASTLSSQGSEQYF
>TRBD1|14|TRBJ2-5|TRBV6-6|few
TGTGCCAGCAGTTACACCACAGGGGTAGAGACCCAGTACTTC
CASSYTTGVETQYF
>.|13|TRBJ2-1|TRBV5-6|.
TGTGCCAGCAGCTTGGTACTGGATAATGAGCAGTTCTTC
CASSLVLDNEQFF
>.|15|TRBJ2-1|TRBV7-2|.
TGTGCCAGCAGCTTATCGGAGGCCGGCTGGAATGAGCAGTTCTTC
CASSLSEAGWNEQFF
>.|17|TRBJ1-6|TRBV7-6|.
TGTGCCAGAAGCTTTCTGAGCGAGCATTGCTATAATTCACCCCTCCACTTT
CARSFLSEHCYNSPLHF
>.|15|TRBJ1-4|TRBV4-1|few
TGCGCCAGCAGCCAAGAAGGAACACCTAATGAAAAACTGTTTTTT
CASSQEGTPNEKLFF
>.|14|TRBJ1-5|TRBV5-1|.
TGCGCCAGCAGCTTGGATACGGGGAATCAGCCCCAGCATTTT
CASSLDTGNQPQHF
>.|13|TRBJ2-2|TRBV9|few
TGTGCCAGCAGCCCAGGATCGCCCGGGGAGCTGTTTTTT
CASSPGSPGELFF
>.|14|TRBJ1-1|TRBV7-8|.
TGTGCCAGCAGCTCCACCCTCGGCCTGGGGTATGCTTTCTTT
CASSSTLGLGYAFF
>.|16|TRBJ2-5|TRBV20-1|few
TGCAGTGCTACCGGACCTATTGGGGACTTCCAAGAGACCCAGTACTTC
CSATGPIGDFQETQYF
>TRBD1|15|TRBJ2-2|TRBV2|.
TGTGCCAGCGACAGGACAGGGAGGAACACCGGGGAGCTGTTTTTT
CASDRTGRNTGELFF
>.|13|TRBJ1-1|TRBV28|many
TGTGCCAGCAGTCCATATACCTACACTGAAGCTTTCTTT
CASSPYTYTEAFF
>.|15|TRBJ1-6|TRBV4-1|.
TGCGCCAGCAGCCTCCATGCAGGTTTTCCTTCACCCCTCCACTTT
CASSLHAGFPSPLHF
>.|15|TRBJ1-5|TRBV12-3/TRBV12-4|.
TGTGCCAGCAGTCGGTCGGGGGAATTGAATCAGCCCCAGCATTTT
CASSRSGELNQPQHF
>TRBD1|17|TRBJ1-2|TRBV11-2|many
TGTGCCAGCAGCCCAGGGGGTTCAGGGTTTTTTTCCTATGGCTACACCTTC
CASSPGGSGFFSYGYTF
>TRBD1|15|TRBJ2-7|TRBV7-9|.
TGTGCCAGCAGCCCGAAGACAGGGGGCTTCCACGAGCAGTACTTC
CASSPKTGGFHEQYF
>.|15|TRBJ1-1|TRBV7-2|.
TGTGCCAGCAGCTTAGCAGGAGGCTGGAACACTGAAGCTTTCTTT
CASSLAGGWNTEAFF
>.|17|TRBJ1-1|TRBV12-3/TRBV12-4|.
TGTGCCAGAAGCTTGGGAACCTCGCGGGGCATGAACACTGACGCTTTCTTT
CARSLGTSRGMNTDAFF
>.|16|TRBJ1-2|TRBV4-1|.
TGCGCCAGCAGCCAAGAAGCAGGGTATATACCCTATGGCTCCACCTTC
CASSQEAGYIPYGSTF
>.|15|TRBJ2-3|TRBV4-1|few
TGCGCCAGCAGCCAAGGAACAGGGCCCGCAGATACGCAGTATTTT
CASSQGTGPADTQYF
>.|11|TRBJ1-1|TRBV29-1|.
TGCAGCGTTGGCGTGGACACTGAAGCTTTCTTT
CSVGVDTEAFF
>.|17|TRBJ1-1|TRBV7-9|few
TGTGCCAGCAGCTTAGTAAATCGGAGGGGCCCGAACACTGAAGCTTTCTTT
CASSLVNRRGPNTEAFF
>TRBD1|15|TRBJ2-7|TRBV5-4|.
TGTTCCAGCAGTCCTCGGGGACAGCTCTCCTACGAGCAGTACTTC
CSSSPRGQLSYEQYF
>.|13|TRBJ1-2|TRBV6-1|.
TGTGCCAGCAGAGGGGACGGAAACTATGGCTACACCTTC
CASRGDGNYGYTF
>.|14|TRBJ1-4|TRBV28|.
TGTCCCAGCAGTTTCACCTCCCGGAGGGAAAAACTGTTTTTT
CPSSFTSRREKLFF
>.|14|TRBJ1-4|TRBV12-3/TRBV12-4|few
TGTGCCAGCAGTCCCAGAAGGCCTAATGAAAAACTGTTTTTT
CASSPRRPNEKLFF
>.|13|TRBJ2-7|TRBV7-2|many
TGTGCCAGCAGCTTAGCGACGGAGCGGGAGCAGTACTTC
CASSLATEREQYF
>.|16|TRBJ2-1|TRBV19|.
TGTGCCAGTTCCCCCCAAATGGGGGGCTCCTACAATGAGCAGTTCTTC
CASSPQMGGSYNEQFF
>.|15|TRBJ1-2|TRBV12-3/TRBV12-4|.
TGTGCCAGCAGTTTATGGGGGAGGGAAGGCTATGGCTACACCTTC
CASSLWGREGYGYTF
>.|13|TRBJ1-5|TRBV6-1|many
TGTGCCAGCAGTAGAGGGTCGGATCAGCCCCAGCATTTT
CASSRGSDQPQHF